By share, the clone carrying this T cell receptor (beta chain) ranks as large. The antigen remains unidentified. Looked up from germline, CDR1 is PRHDT and CDR2 is FYEKMQ (reference sequence). V gave up 5 bases and J gave up 1 base, with 6 bases separating them. CDR3 length: 14 amino acids. TCRdb's copy holds only in-frame clones and misses some; the assay was immunoSEQ multiplex PCR. This repertoire shows more than 850 clones, roughly nine tenths found once; its top ten account for 5% to 7%. This sample was included in a study of brain metastases from non-small cell lung cancer. Overall study findings and caveats: Fewer infiltrating T cells were found in brain metastases than primaries. In 60% to 70% of brain metastases, T-cell clones were expanded compared with matched primary tumors. Paired brain metastases and primary tumors largely shared TCR repertoires.

The chain employs TRBV13 and TRBJ2-6; D gene unclear. The sequenced sample was primary lung tumor tissue. The sequence came from a donor over 35 with non-small cell lung cancer. In nucleotides, the CDR3 is TGTGCCAGCAGCCTGCTTTCTGGGGCCAACGTCCTGACTTTC. Protein: CASSLLSGANVLTF.